The 3 T cell receptor beta chains in this list originate from one sample, sequenced in a study of CD8 T cells in ankylosing spondylitis. Study observations and caveats: A motif of roughly eight highly homologous TCR beta variants was seen as apparently characteristic of ankylosing spondylitis blood.

No antigen is known for these receptors. TCRdb itself ran the 5' RACE reads through MiXCR, one entry per CDR3 protein. The table shows 220,000 or so distinct CDR3 sequences, with 15% to 20% occurring only once. The sequenced sample consisted of blood, either unsorted or a sorted T cell fraction (not recorded which). The receptors here all came from a male donor with ankylosing spondylitis.

This clonotype was observed a handful of times. This chain joins TRBV12-3 or TRBV12-4 and TRBJ2-1; 8 bases are shared with TRBD2. V was clipped by 6 bases and J by 0 bases; unmatched bases: 1. This CDR3 spans 14 amino acids. CDR3 sequence: CASRGTSSYNEQFF. The CDR3 DNA reads as TGTGCCAGCAGAGGGACTAGCTCCTACAATGAGCAGTTCTTC.

This clonotype was detected only a few times. This chain connects TRBV15 to TRBJ2-1; D is unresolved. The CDR3 consists of 16 residues. Trimming took off 0 bases at V and 9 bases at J, with 18 bases between the two ends. Germline CDR1 is LNHNV and CDR2 is YYDKDF (reference sequence). This CDR3 reads CATSREALFDLGEQFF. DNA of the CDR3: TGTGCCACCAGCAGAGAGGCCCTTTTCGACCTTGGTGAGCAGTTCTTC.

In its sample, this clonotype was seen a few times. V and J are TRBV7-9 and TRBJ2-2; D uncertain. The V gene's germline CDR1 is SEHNR and CDR2 FQNEAQ (reference sequence). Trimming cost V 5 bases and J 7 bases, with 8 bases left between them. This CDR3 contains 12 residues. This CDR3 reads CASSPPGGELFF. In DNA, the CDR3 is TGTGCCAGCAGCCCACCGGGCGGGGAGCTGTTTTTT.